The entry below gives a single T cell receptor (beta chain) sequence along with its context. This clonotype was seen at least ten times. Its antigen is not yet known. No per-base quality is available; no much larger clone lies one base away. The sample belongs to a study of low-dose radiotherapy and immunotherapy resistance in tumors (dated by TCRdb to the early 2020s). Regarding the research as a whole: In Cohort 1, 0.5 Gy per fraction was delivered every 2 weeks, and a total PTV dose of 6.5 Gy was prescribed. For Cohort 2, the dose was 1 Gy per fraction given every two weeks, adding up to 13 Gy in total across 26 weeks. Nivolumab was administered intravenously as a 240 mg flat dose every two weeks, and ipilimumab was administered intravenously at 1 mg/kg every six weeks. Cyclophosphamide 200 mg/m2 was administered intravenously every two weeks, one day before each radiation and immunotherapy administration. Aspirin 300 mg was taken orally once daily by patients for four cycles, starting on cycle 1 day 1. Randomization of trial participants into treatment groups was not performed. Eight patients were included in the translational analysis: three from the first dose cohort and the first five from the second dose cohort.

This specimen's time point label, interpreted: after trial treatment. The treatment or condition label here, explained by the study, means: LDRT plus nivolumab, ipilimumab, low-dose cyclophosphamide and aspirin (RACIN trial). Donors were enrolled in RACIN, a single-arm phase I dose-escalation trial combining nivolumab, ipilimumab, aspirin, low-dose cyclophosphamide and low-dose radiotherapy. Patients with advanced, TIL-negative solid tumors were considered eligible. Trimming costs V 1 base and J 6 bases, and their ends lie 17 bases apart. Measured from the cysteine to the phenylalanine, the CDR3 is 16 residues long. This entry keeps only the CDR3 DNA: 48 bases, framed from base 1. CDR1 and CDR2, looked up from the germline V gene (reference sequence), are LGHDT and YNNKEL. TCRdb records Illumina HiSeq 2500 as the sequencer. First-strand cDNA was synthesized using Superscript III and a set of TRAV- and TRBV-specific primers, so that both TCRalpha and TCRbeta chains were covered. An approximately 18-cycle PCR with Phusion amplified the TCRs, pairing a constant-region primer with the adapter that was attached to the V primers. Amplification of the isolated mRNA was done with the MessageAmp II aRNA Amplification Kit, which involved a roughly 15-hour in vitro transcription at 37 degrees C. The Dynabeads mRNA DIRECT Purification Kit was used to isolate mRNA for TCR sequencing. Indexed Illumina adapters were added in a second Phusion PCR of 25 cycles, after which AMPure XP beads were used to purify the products. The paper's data handling went like this. Using custom Perl scripts, TCR sequences encoding the same protein were pooled, out-of-frame sequences were removed, and the abundance of each clonotype was computed. Any TCR sequence backed by just one read was left out of the analysis. Repertoire metrics included Shannon entropy, Gini index, clonality, richness, and frequency of TCRs shared between repertoires. TCRdb trimmed public reads at Q25 via fastp, called clones via MiXCR and kept in-frame beta chains. Records with the same CDR3 protein are collapsed into one entry carrying the most frequent genes and DNA. None of the V and J calls come from the authors' own analysis; TCRdb made them. This sample comprises more than 90,000 distinct CDR3 sequences, less than 25% of them detected only once. Jointly, the top ten make up roughly 3.9% of the sample.

The receptor's source is a male donor with prostate cancer. The chain employs TRBV3-1 and TRBJ2-3; the D gene is perhaps TRBD1, from 5 matching bases. The sample consisted of PBMCs, taken after low-dose radiotherapy plus immunotherapy. CDR3 loop: CASSQGIVGWGDTQYF. The nucleotide sequence reads as follows: TGTGCCAGCAGCCAAGGTATAGTGGGCTGGGGCGATACGCAGTATTTT.